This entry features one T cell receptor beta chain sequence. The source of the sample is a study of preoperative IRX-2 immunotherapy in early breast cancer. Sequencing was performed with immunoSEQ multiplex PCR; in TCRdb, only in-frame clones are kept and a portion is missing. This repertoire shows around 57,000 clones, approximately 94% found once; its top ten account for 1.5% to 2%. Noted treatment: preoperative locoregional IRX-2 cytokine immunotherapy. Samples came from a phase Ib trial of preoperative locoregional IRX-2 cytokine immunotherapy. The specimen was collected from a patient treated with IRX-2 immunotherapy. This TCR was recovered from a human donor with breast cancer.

Here the CDR3 reads CSVDGDIKRLVDTQYF. The CDR3 DNA sequence: TGCAGCGTCGACGGGGACATCAAGAGGCTCGTGGATACGCAGTATTTT. The chain is built from TRBV29-1 and TRBJ2-3, with D perhaps matching TRBD1 (6 bases). The CDR3 is made up of 16 amino acids. The germline CDR1 and CDR2 sequences are SQVTM and ANQGSEA. V was clipped by 6 bases and J by 6 bases, with 25 bases between them.